This T cell receptor beta chain was recovered during a study of cytomegalovirus exposure and HLA in healthy donors. Broader study findings: With DRB1 most and HLA-C fewest, TCR association rates differed between HLA loci in a later analysis.

Nominally healthy donors were sampled, though unrecorded immune exposures were likely. The CDR3 is made up of 14 amino acids. Trimming took 4 bases from V and 5 from J, leaving 15 bases between them. Germline V lookup: CDR1 SGHNT, CDR2 YYREEE (reference sequence). In the case of this clone: What it binds is unknown.

PCR involved 60 Vbeta and 13 Jbeta primers. The assay was immunoSEQ multiplex PCR, and TCRdb's table has in-frame clones only and misses some. The table shows 60,000 to 75,000 clones, with roughly 74% occurring only once. The V call is TRBV5-4, the J call TRBJ1-1; the D gene is possibly TRBD1 (5 bases). The sequence came from a woman aged 55 to 70 in good health and CMV-seropositive. Sequences were obtained from PBMCs. CDR3 in amino acids: CASSLPLGQTEAFF. Here the CDR3 DNA reads TGTGCCAGCAGCCTTCCGTTGGGGCAAACTGAAGCTTTCTTT.